The 10 T cell receptor beta chains in this list originate from one sample, sequenced in a study of beta chain features in type 1 diabetes. General observations from the study: When Type 1 diabetes patients were examined, their TCRB CDR3s proved moderately but significantly shorter in all four CD4+ subsets.

No antigens are known for them. The isolated RNA, all of it, was reverse transcribed, so expressed TCRB transcripts were what got sequenced. TCRdb's table, derived via immunoSEQ multiplex PCR, lists solely in-frame clones and lacks some. Of more than 550,000 clones in the sample, around 15% are singletons; the top ten hold roughly 0.04%. The sequenced material came from naive CD4+ T cells from blood. These receptors came from a man between 18 and 29 years old with type 1 diabetes.

V gene TRBV5-4 combines with J gene TRBJ2-3; D gene ambiguous. This CDR3 comprises 15 residues. V lost 0 bases and J lost 2, with 10 bases in between. CDR1 SGHNT and CDR2 YYREEE come from the germline V gene (reference sequence). CDR3 region: CASSLDGVHTDTQYF. The CDR3, as DNA: TGTGCCAGCAGCTTGGATGGGGTTCACACAGATACGCAGTATTTT. The variable domain in full, completed from reference TRBV5-4 and TRBJ2-3, reads ETGVTQSPTHLIKTRGQQVTLRCSSQSGHNTVSWYQQALGQGPQFIFQYYREEENGRGNFPPRFSGLQFPNYSSELNVNALELDDSALYLCASSLDGVHTDTQYFGPGTRLTVL.

This clone was seen a handful of times. This rearrangement joins TRBV9 to TRBJ2-6, with TRBD1 matching over 8 bases. This CDR3 has 18 amino acids. V gave up 3 bases and J gave up 1 base; unmatched junction bases: 9. CDR1 SGDLS and CDR2 YYNGEE come from the germline V gene. CDR3 sequence reads: CASSASRGRTSGANVLTF. CDR3 nucleotides: TGTGCCAGCAGCGCAAGCAGGGGGCGCACTTCTGGGGCCAACGTCCTGACTTTC. Using reference TRBV9 and TRBJ2-6 for the parts outside the CDR3, the full variable domain is DSGVTQTPKHLITATGQRVTLRCSPRSGDLSVYWYQQSLDQGLQFLIQYYNGEERAKGNILERFSAQQFPDLHSELNLSSLELGDSALYFCASSASRGRTSGANVLTFGAGSRLTVL.

As for this clone: The junction departs from the called germline gene at one end, perhaps through a read error. The CDR3 DNA sequence: TGTGCCAGCAGCTTAGGCCTCCTTTGGGACAGGTCTCTCCAACCCCATTTC. Translating it yields CASSLGLLWDRSLQPHF. The chain uses TRBV13 and TRBJ1-2, with 8 bases that match TRBD1. The CDR3 extends over 17 amino acids. From germline, CDR1 is PRHDT and CDR2 FYEKMQ (reference sequence).

This clone was counted only a few times. V and J are TRBV11-1 and TRBJ2-7, with D perhaps given as TRBD1 or TRBD2 (6 bases each). The length of the CDR3 is 15 residues. CDR1 and CDR2 from the germline V gene are SGHAT and FQDESV (reference sequence). Trimming shortened V by 5 bases and J by 3 bases, and 17 bases separated the two germline ends. This chain's CDR3 is CASSPQRGRGYEQYF. The CDR3, as DNA: TGTGCCAGCAGCCCGCAACGGGGGCGGGGCTACGAGCAGTACTTC.

V gene TRBV28 combines with J gene TRBJ1-2; 8 nucleotides match TRBD1. J was trimmed by 8 bases and V by 6 bases; bases with no gene match: 8. Germline CDR1 reads MDHEN; CDR2 reads SYDVKM. The length of the CDR3 is 13 residues. The CDR3 DNA reads TGTGCCAGCAGCCCAGGACAGGGATGGGGCTACACCTTC. It specifies CASSPGQGWGYTF.

Of note for this clone: Other DNA sequences of this sample code for an identical CDR3. The V and J genes are TRBV9 and TRBJ2-2; TRBD1 might be the D (5 bases). CDR1 and CDR2 (germline): SGDLS, YYNGEE. This CDR3 spans 15 amino acids. Trimming left V 0 bases short and J 0 bases short, with 6 bases between. The chain's CDR3 is CASSVGGTNTGELFF. The CDR3 nucleotides are TGTGCCAGCAGCGTAGGGGGCACGAACACCGGGGAGCTGTTTTTT.

The chain combines TRBV19 with TRBJ2-6; D is ambiguous. Trimming stripped 3 bases from V and 0 bases from J, with 6 bases between. Looked up from germline, CDR1 is LNHDA and CDR2 is SQIVND (reference sequence). The CDR3 extends over 15 amino acids. The CDR3: CASSIIDSGANVLTF. CDR3 nucleotides: TGTGCCAGTAGTATTATAGACTCTGGGGCCAACGTCCTGACTTTC.

This clone was found a few times. The chain is built from TRBV6-5 and TRBJ2-7; 8 bases are a match to TRBD2. The V segment lost 5 bases and the J segment 2 bases; nucleotides outside the gene matches: 5. This CDR3 contains 14 residues. Germline V gives CDR1 MNHEY, CDR2 SVGAGI. The CDR3 loop reads CASSGAGGAYEQYF. The DNA of the CDR3 is TGTGCCAGCAGTGGGGCGGGAGGAGCCTACGAGCAGTACTTC.

V and J are TRBV5-6 and TRBJ2-3; 7 nucleotides line up with TRBD1. V dropped 1 base and J dropped 5; count of bases not matched to a gene: 4. The CDR3 is 14 amino acids. Germline CDR1 and CDR2: SGHDT and YYEEEE. For the CDR3, the DNA is TGTGCCAGCAGCTTGACAGGGGTGGAAGATACGCAGTATTTT. It yields the protein CASSLTGVEDTQYF. The complete variable domain, with remaining parts taken from reference TRBV5-6 and TRBJ2-3, reads DAGVTQSPTHLIKTRGQQVTLRCSPKSGHDTVSWYQQALGQGPQFIFQYYEEEERQRGNFPDRFSGHQFPNYSSELNVNALLLGDSALYLCASSLTGVEDTQYFGPGTRLTVL.

The V call is TRBV28, the J call TRBJ1-3, with 7 nucleotides matching TRBD1. CDR1 is MDHEN, CDR2 SYDVKM, per germline. The CDR3 covers 16 residues. The V segment lost 3 bases and the J segment 3 bases; nucleotides outside the gene matches: 8. The CDR3 sequence: CASSLHLQGFGNTIYF. The CDR3 DNA is TGTGCCAGCAGTTTGCACCTACAGGGGTTTGGAAACACCATATATTTT.